This TCR beta chain was identified in a study of cytomegalovirus exposure and HLA in healthy donors. About the study: Per a later analysis, the 666 first-cohort and 110 or so validation repertoires shared one platform.

The V and J ends lost 1 base and 3 bases respectively, with 9 bases between them. The germline V gene has CDR1 SGHRS and CDR2 YFSETQ. The CDR3 sequence is 14 residues long. Here immunoSEQ multiplex PCR was the method, and the copy in TCRdb shows in-frame clones only, minus some. The data hold approximately 98,000 clones, with nearly 97% observed a single time. Material: PBMCs. V usage is TRBV5-1 and J usage is TRBJ2-3; TRBD2 is a possible D gene (6 bases). The clonotype comes from a woman younger than 35 in good health and CMV-seronegative. The DNA for the CDR3 is TGCGCCAGCAGCTTGTCAGCGGGTACAGATACGCAGTATTTT. Its translation: CASSLSAGTDTQYF.